The T cell receptor beta chain under discussion was sequenced for a study of CD8+ T cells in alopecia areata. Overall study results and limits: For lesional scalp, especially alopecia totalis/universalis, clonality was higher than in normal scalp. Clonality in the scalp and expanded CD8+ clones ranked among the top 100 were significantly decreased by tofacitinib.

This clone was seen only a few times. The target antigen is unknown. From germline, CDR1 is SGHTA and CDR2 FQGNSA. The CDR3 is 16 amino acids. Deletions cut 5 bases from V and 4 bases from J, with 20 bases between. RNA was isolated and reverse transcribed to cDNA, the sequencing template. The protocol was immunoSEQ multiplex PCR, while the TCRdb copy is restricted to in-frame clones and leaves out a portion. The sample has 200,000 or so clones; roughly 64% are singletons. Treatment described: oral pan-JAK inhibitor, 5-10 mg twice daily. The material sequenced was CD4+ T cells sorted from blood, taken at week 24, from a patient treated with tofacitinib. This TCR derives from a human donor with alopecia areata. J is TRBJ2-5 and V is TRBV7-2; tentative D call: TRBD2 (6 bases). The CDR3 coding sequence is TGTGCCAGCAGCCCCGCGGGGACCCCAAGGACAGAGACCCAGTACTTC. Translating it yields CASSPAGTPRTETQYF.